The source of this T cell receptor beta chain is a study of blood T cell repertoires in COVID-19. Study at large: COVID-19 samples, acute and convalescent, were from the United States, Italy and Spain. PBMCs, B-cell-depleted T cells, or T cells provided the cDNA or gDNA that made up the material.

This clone was found a few times. How the authors handled the data: Estimates of nucleated cell counts were drawn from the amplification of reference gene primers. TCRdb's table, derived via immunoSEQ multiplex PCR, lists solely in-frame clones and lacks some. V, J and clone size are taken as reported in that table, and D and trimming were inferred from the DNA itself. The data show 130,000 or so clones, roughly four fifths seen once. This TCR came from a woman in her sixties with acute or convalescent COVID-19. The sequencing sample was made of peripheral blood.

CDR3 residues: CASSQLGGGSEKLFF. Here the CDR3 DNA reads TGTGCCAGCAGTCAACTCGGGGGAGGAAGTGAAAAACTGTTTTTT. The rearrangement joins TRBV6-5 to TRBJ1-4, with a tentative D call TRBD1 (5 bases). The V end lost 5 bases, the J end lost 7 bases, and 17 bases lay between the germline ends. Germline CDR1 MNHEY, CDR2 SVGAGI. The CDR3 has 15 amino acids.